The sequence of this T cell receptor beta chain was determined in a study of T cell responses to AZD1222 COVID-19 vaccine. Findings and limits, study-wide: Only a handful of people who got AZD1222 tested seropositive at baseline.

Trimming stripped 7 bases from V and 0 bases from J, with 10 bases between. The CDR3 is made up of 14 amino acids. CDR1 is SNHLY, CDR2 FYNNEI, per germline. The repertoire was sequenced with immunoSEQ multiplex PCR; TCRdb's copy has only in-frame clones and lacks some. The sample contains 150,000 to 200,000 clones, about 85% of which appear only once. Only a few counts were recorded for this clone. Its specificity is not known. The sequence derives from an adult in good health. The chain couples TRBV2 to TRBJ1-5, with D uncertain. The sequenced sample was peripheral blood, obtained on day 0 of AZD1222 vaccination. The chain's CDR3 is CASKSQYSNQPQHF. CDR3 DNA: TGTGCCAGCAAGAGCCAATATAGCAATCAGCCCCAGCATTTT. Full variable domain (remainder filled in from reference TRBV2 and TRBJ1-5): EPEVTQTPSHQVTQMGQEVILRCVPISNHLYFYWYRQILGQKVEFLVSFYNNEISEKSEIFDDQFSVERPDGSNFTLKIRSTKLEDSAMYFCASKSQYSNQPQHFGDGTRLSIL.